Listed here are 4 T cell receptor beta chains from one sample, sequenced in a study of shared clonotypes between healthy human individuals. Libraries were prepared by immunoSEQ multiplex PCR; TCRdb keeps only in-frame clonotypes and omits some of them. The sample lists a few million clones; roughly 93% were seen once. The specimen was naive CD4+ T cells from PBMCs. Indicated subset: CD45RA+ positively selected. Every receptor here comes from a man between 18 and 35 years old in good health. Some clones in this sample may be carry-over from other donors' samples.

V is TRBV19 and J is TRBJ2-2; no reliable D call. Trimming pared 9 bases from V and 2 bases from J, leaving 10 bases between. This CDR3 is 13 amino acids long. The germline gives CDR1 LNHDA, CDR2 SQIVND (reference sequence). The CDR3 coding sequence is TGTGCCAGCCGGAAGGCCAACACCGGGGAGCTGTTTTTT. It is translated as CASRKANTGELFF.

The chain links TRBV5-4 to TRBJ2-2; TRBD1 aligns across 8 bases. This CDR3 is built from 16 residues. Germline values: CDR1 SGHNT, CDR2 YYREEE (reference sequence). After removal of 4 bases from V and 1 base from J, the junction contained 6 bases not matched to a gene. As DNA, the CDR3 is TGTGCCAGCAGCCCCCTCGGACAGGGGAACACCGGGGAGCTGTTTTTT. This encodes CASSPLGQGNTGELFF.

This chain's CDR3 is CASSPFSNQPQHF. DNA for the CDR3: TGTGCCAGCAGCCCTTTCAGCAATCAGCCCCAGCATTTT. The genes are TRBV7-8 and TRBJ1-5; D remains ambiguous. Germline CDR1 SGHVS, CDR2 FQNEAQ. This CDR3 contains 13 residues. Between the trimmed V and J ends, which lost 5 bases and 1 base, there was a span of 6 bases.

The chain recombines TRBV7-2 with TRBJ2-4, with 10 bases identical to TRBD1. This CDR3 spans 14 amino acids. The V gene's germline CDR1 is SGHTA and CDR2 FQGNSA. After removal of 5 bases from V and 8 bases from J, the junction contained 6 bases not matched to a gene. The DNA for the CDR3 is TGTGCCAGCAGCCCCCGTGGACAGGGGGACATTCAGTACTTC. It specifies CASSPRGQGDIQYF.